These 21 T cell receptor beta chains came from one sample sequenced in a study of blood T cell repertoires in COVID-19. Clones were sequenced by immunoSEQ multiplex PCR, and TCRdb holds only the in-frame ones, with some missing. This sample has 280,000 or so clones; roughly 86% occur once, and the top ten carry over 8%. The sequenced material came from peripheral blood. Receptors originate from a man aged 18-30 years with active or convalescent COVID-19.

The chain carries TRBV6-5 and TRBJ2-7, with 11 bases lining up with TRBD1. The CDR3 runs 14 residues. V shed 4 bases and J 3 bases; nucleotides not matched to a gene: 2. The germline V gene has CDR1 MNHEY and CDR2 SVGAGI. Here the CDR3 reads CASSSGQGVYEQYF. CDR3 bases: TGTGCCAGCAGTTCGGGACAGGGGGTCTACGAGCAGTACTTC.

This clone has a single count. The V gene is TRBV12-3 or TRBV12-4, the J gene TRBJ1-2; 8 bases align to TRBD1. CDR3 length: 13 amino acids. V lost 5 bases, J lost 4 bases, and 3 bases stayed unmatched. CDR3 sequence: CASSGQGAYGYTF. The CDR3, as DNA: TGTGCCAGCAGTGGACAGGGCGCCTATGGCTACACCTTC.

This sequence joins TRBV18 and TRBJ2-3; tentatively, D is TRBD1 (6 bases). The germline V gene has CDR1 KGHSH and CDR2 LQKENI. Deletions cut 4 bases from V and 2 bases from J, with 10 bases between. CDR3 length: 14 residues. The DNA of the CDR3 is TGTGCCAGCTCACTGGGGGCCCCCACAGATACGCAGTATTTT. Protein product: CASSLGAPTDTQYF.

J is TRBJ1-2 and V is TRBV6-9; D possibly corresponds to TRBD1 (6 bases). The ends were cut back, 5 bases at V and 8 bases at J, with 18 bases in the middle. Germline loops: CDR1 MNHGY, CDR2 SVAAGI. CDR3 length: 14 amino acids. The CDR3 sequence is CASSPGGGLEGYTF. For the CDR3, the DNA is TGTGCCAGCAGTCCGGGGGGCGGGTTAGAAGGCTACACCTTC.

This clone has only a few counts. V is TRBV4-1 and J is TRBJ2-1, with 13 bases matching TRBD2. Germline CDR1 is MGHRA and CDR2 is YSYEKL. This CDR3 comprises 19 residues. J was trimmed by 4 bases and V by 1 base; bases with no gene match: 10. CDR3 protein: CASSQGPRLAGGLYNEQFF. The CDR3 nucleotides are TGCGCCAGCAGCCAAGGCCCAAGACTAGCGGGGGGCCTTTACAATGAGCAGTTCTTC.

This chain connects TRBV6-5 to TRBJ1-3; 7 positions agree with TRBD1. J lost 0 bases, V lost 5 bases, and 4 bases had no gene match. The CDR3 totals 15 residues. The germline CDR1 and CDR2 sequences are MNHEY and SVGAGI. CDR3 in DNA: TGTGCCAGCAGTAGAGACAGGGTCTCTGGAAACACCATATATTTT. This encodes CASSRDRVSGNTIYF.

The chain employs TRBV19 and TRBJ2-2; 11 bases map to TRBD1. There are 14 residues in the CDR3. Germline lookup yields CDR1 LNHDA and CDR2 SQIVND (reference sequence). V lost 5 bases to trimming and J lost 6 bases; unmatched junction nucleotides: 2. This CDR3 reads CASSRGQGAGELFF. The CDR3 nucleotides are TGTGCCAGTAGTCGGGGACAGGGGGCCGGGGAGCTGTTTTTT.

The chain uses TRBV6-5 and TRBJ1-2, with D possibly TRBD1 on 6 matching bases. The germline CDR1 and CDR2 sequences are MNHEY and SVGAGI. V was trimmed by 0 bases and J by 4 bases, leaving 9 bases between them. The CDR3 contains 14 residues. The CDR3 is CASSYSGASYGYTF. The DNA of the CDR3 is TGTGCCAGCAGTTACTCGGGGGCCTCCTATGGCTACACCTTC.

The gene calls are TRBV14 and TRBJ1-1; TRBD1 is a possible D gene (5 bases). Trimming shortened V by 10 bases and J by 5 bases, and 11 bases separated the two germline ends. This CDR3 has 11 amino acids. Looked up from germline, CDR1 is SGHDN and CDR2 is FVKESK. CDR3 sequence: CAIRRGTEAFF. The CDR3 DNA reads as TGTGCCATAAGGAGGGGTACTGAAGCTTTCTTT.

CDR3 sequence reads: CASSRVGGPRIQETQYF. CDR3 DNA sequence: TGTGCCAGCAGCCGAGTTGGGGGCCCGAGGATACAAGAGACCCAGTACTTC. The rearrangement links TRBV7-9 to TRBJ2-5, with D tentatively TRBD1 (6 bases). CDR3 length: 17 residues. Germline V gives CDR1 SEHNR, CDR2 FQNEAQ (reference sequence). V was cut by 5 bases and J by 2 bases, with 21 bases left in between.

This clone is a singleton in its sample. The chain employs TRBV5-6 and TRBJ2-1; the match to TRBD2 covers 9 bases. The trim removed 2 bases at V and 4 bases at J, leaving 7 bases unmatched. The CDR3 covers 16 residues. Germline V gene sequence: CDR1 SGHDT, CDR2 YYEEEE. Written as DNA, the CDR3 is TGTGCCAGCAGCTTCAGGAGACTAGCGGCTTACAATGAGCAGTTCTTC. Its translation is CASSFRRLAAYNEQFF.

A few counts support this clone. The same CDR3 also results from other DNA sequences found in this sample. This sequence joins TRBV19 and TRBJ2-1; D might be TRBD2 (6 bases). V dropped 4 bases and J dropped 4 bases, with 8 bases sitting between them. Germline-derived CDR1 and CDR2 are LNHDA and SQIVND (reference sequence). The CDR3 has 13 amino acids. CDR3 loop: CASSNGGYNEQFF. CDR3 DNA: TGTGCCAGTAGTAACGGGGGATACAATGAGCAGTTCTTC.

This clone was picked up one time. The chain couples TRBV10-2 to TRBJ2-1; D not resolved. The CDR3 covers 14 residues. Germline V gene lookup returns CDR1 WSHSY and CDR2 SAAADI. Trimming took off 5 bases at V and 4 bases at J, with 12 bases between the two ends. The CDR3 coding sequence is TGCGCCAGCAGTCCGCAAAGCCCGTACAATGAGCAGTTCTTC. It is translated as CASSPQSPYNEQFF.

In its sample, this clone was seen once. The genes are TRBV25-1 and TRBJ1-2; TRBD1 aligns across 7 bases. The CDR3 loop spans 12 amino acids. The germline V gene has CDR1 MGHDK and CDR2 SYGVNS. Trimming removed 4 bases from V and 4 bases from J; junction bases left unmatched: 0. For the CDR3, the DNA is TGTGCCAGCAGTGCAGGGGGCTATGGCTACACCTTC. Translation: CASSAGGYGYTF.

The chain has TRBV10-3 and TRBJ1-1; the match to TRBD1 covers 7 bases. Unmatched junction bases numbered 5, after V lost 2 bases and J lost 8 bases. CDR1 ENHRY and CDR2 SYGVKD come from the germline V gene. This CDR3 spans 13 amino acids. CDR3 sequence reads: CAISEDEGGEAFF. DNA of the CDR3: TGTGCCATCAGTGAGGACGAAGGGGGCGAAGCTTTCTTT.

The CDR3 loop reads CASSFAGGELFF. CDR3 DNA: TGTGCCAGCAGTTTTGCGGGTGGGGAGCTGTTTTTT. The rearrangement uses TRBV12-3 or TRBV12-4 and TRBJ2-2; D possibly corresponds to TRBD2 (5 bases). The CDR3 is 12 residues long. V lost 3 bases, J lost 8 bases, and 7 bases lay in between.

The chain combines TRBV5-1 with TRBJ1-1; a possible D gene is TRBD1 (6 bases). The germline gives CDR1 SGHRS, CDR2 YFSETQ. The V and J ends lost 3 bases and 6 bases respectively, with 9 bases between them. The CDR3 has 12 residues. CDR3 amino acids: CASSYNRAEAFF. The CDR3 bases are TGCGCCAGCAGCTACAACAGGGCTGAAGCTTTCTTT. The full variable domain, in which reference TRBV5-1 and TRBJ1-1 provide the parts outside the CDR3, is KAGVTQTPRYLIKTRGQQVTLSCSPISGHRSVSWYQQTPGQGLQFLFEYFSETQRNKGNFPGRFSGRQFSNSRSEMNVSTLELGDSALYLCASSYNRAEAFFGQGTRLTVV.

The J gene is TRBJ1-4, the V gene TRBV7-8; 9 bases are shared with TRBD1. Germline loops: CDR1 SGHVS, CDR2 FQNEAQ. The CDR3 runs to 15 residues. Germline trimming cut 5 bases from V and 8 bases from J; bases unmatched to any gene: 9. The CDR3 region is CASSQRQGGREKLFF. In nucleotides, the CDR3 is TGTGCCAGCAGCCAGAGACAGGGGGGTAGGGAAAAACTGTTTTTT.

J is TRBJ1-5 and V is TRBV19; the D gene is possibly TRBD1 (5 bases). The CDR3 is 17 amino acids. Germline lookup yields CDR1 LNHDA and CDR2 SQIVND (reference sequence). Deletions cut 8 bases from V and 1 base from J, with 21 bases between. In DNA, the CDR3 is TGTGCCAGTCCAAGGGGAAGGGAACGTCAAAGCAATCAGCCCCAGCATTTT. This codes for CASPRGRERQSNQPQHF.

The rearrangement uses TRBV5-6 and TRBJ1-2, with 10 positions matching TRBD1. With V trimmed by 3 bases and J by 0 bases, 14 bases remained unmatched. This CDR3 has 19 amino acids. Looked up from germline, CDR1 is SGHDT and CDR2 is YYEEEE. Here the CDR3 DNA reads TGTGCCAGCAGCTGGGGACAGGGGCTCGGATCTCACTCTAACTATGGCTACACCTTC. The encoded protein is CASSWGQGLGSHSNYGYTF.

The V and J genes are TRBV10-3 and TRBJ1-5; D gene unclear. There are 14 residues in the CDR3. Germline CDR1 and CDR2: ENHRY and SYGVKD. The V gene lost 7 bases and the J gene lost 0 bases, with 10 bases spanning the gap. CDR3 region: CAITVEYSNQPQHF. CDR3 bases: TGTGCCATCACTGTAGAATATAGCAATCAGCCCCAGCATTTT.